The 31 T cell receptor beta chains presented below share a single source sample, sequenced in a study of monozygotic twins with inflammatory bowel disease. TCRdb reworked the 5' RACE reads into one entry per CDR3 protein, no DNA. This sample contains 150,000 or so distinct CDR3 sequences. Sequenced input: blood. The source of these receptors is a human donor with ulcerative colitis or Crohn's disease, or a healthy co-twin of an affected twin (not recorded which).

This rearrangement joins TRBV20-1 to TRBJ2-3; no DNA is available, so the TRBD1 call from TCRdb remains unchecked. The CDR3 has 16 residues. The germline gives CDR1 DFQATT, CDR2 SNEGSKA (reference sequence). CDR3 loop: CSARDLRDSPTDTQYF.

The genes are TRBV6-5 and TRBJ1-6. CDR1 is MNHEY, CDR2 SVGAGI, per germline. The CDR3 has 16 residues. CDR3 protein: CASSSGGGTAGVALHF.

The chain employs TRBV12-3 or TRBV12-4 and TRBJ2-1; the TRBD1 assignment by TCRdb is unverifiable without DNA. This CDR3 is built from 14 residues. CDR3 sequence reads: CASRSGILYNEQFF.

The J gene is TRBJ1-1, the V gene TRBV12-3 or TRBV12-4; TCRdb indicates TRBD1, and absent DNA this call remains unverified. The CDR3 runs 16 residues. CDR3 residues: CASSLTGGFLNTEAFF.

The CDR3 region is CSARRRGGRNEQFF. The chain employs TRBV20-1 and TRBJ2-1; TCRdb calls TRBD2, which cannot be checked without DNA. CDR3 size: 14 residues. Germline V lookup: CDR1 DFQATT, CDR2 SNEGSKA (reference sequence).

The gene calls are TRBV6-1 and TRBJ1-4; lacking DNA, the TRBD1 call made by TCRdb goes unchecked. CDR1 MNHNS and CDR2 SASEGT come from the germline V gene. This CDR3 is 15 amino acids long. The CDR3 sequence: CASFEGGTGNEKLFF.

The V gene is TRBV29-1, the J gene TRBJ2-5; the TCRdb call, TRBD1, lacks DNA for checking. Germline V gene data show CDR1 as SQVTM and CDR2 as ANQGSEA. The CDR3 runs to 11 residues. The CDR3 protein is CSHSGAETQYF.

The genes are TRBV5-1 and TRBJ1-1. The CDR3 has 14 amino acids. The V gene's germline CDR1 is SGHRS and CDR2 YFSETQ. Here the CDR3 reads CASSLTPGSTEAFF.

This sequence joins TRBV27 and TRBJ1-4; checking the TCRdb D call of TRBD1 is not possible without DNA. CDR3 length: 19 amino acids. Germline lookup yields CDR1 MNHEY and CDR2 SMNVEV (reference sequence). CDR3: CASSSIGGRKKATNEKLFF.

This clonotype is deemed medium-sized (0.01 to 0.1%) by its frequency. The chain recombines TRBV10-3 with TRBJ2-7; TCRdb's assignment of TRBD2 cannot be checked, as there is no DNA. The CDR3 length is 15 residues. CDR1 is ENHRY and CDR2 is SYGVKD in the germline V gene. CDR3 region: CAIRPQLGPFHEQYF.

This chain's CDR3 is CASSSASGYEQYF. The chain couples TRBV6-5 to TRBJ2-7; the D call of TRBD2 rests on TCRdb alone, since no DNA is present to check it. Germline CDR1 is MNHEY and CDR2 is SVGAGI. The CDR3 contains 13 residues.

V gene TRBV5-1 combines with J gene TRBJ2-7; the D gene TCRdb calls, TRBD1, cannot be checked with no DNA. The CDR3 runs 14 residues. Germline loops: CDR1 SGHRS, CDR2 YFSETQ. CDR3 residues: CASRIRQGSYEQYF.

The CDR3 sequence: CASSSWTGGTGELFF. V usage is TRBV19 and J usage is TRBJ2-2; TCRdb lists TRBD1, though no DNA is available to test this call. The CDR3 has 15 residues. The germline CDR1 and CDR2 sequences are LNHDA and SQIVND (reference sequence).

V is TRBV5-1 and J is TRBJ2-3; no DNA is available, so the TRBD1 call from TCRdb remains unchecked. Germline CDR1 and CDR2: SGHRS and YFSETQ. The CDR3 spans 17 residues. The CDR3 loop reads CASSLNPRDRSTDTQYF.

This chain uses TRBV10-2 with TRBJ1-5; TCRdb names TRBD1, which stays unverified in the absence of DNA. This CDR3 spans 16 amino acids. Germline V gives CDR1 WSHSY, CDR2 SAAADI. The CDR3 loop is CASSEQGTVSNQPQHF.

The rearrangement links TRBV27 to TRBJ1-5; TCRdb's D call of TRBD1 is untestable without DNA. This CDR3 region has 14 residues. CDR1 MNHEY and CDR2 SMNVEV come from the germline V gene (reference sequence). CDR3 region: CASRPGQTNQPQHF.

The chain couples TRBV28 to TRBJ2-1; TCRdb selects TRBD2, and the lack of DNA leaves this call unchecked. CDR1 is MDHEN and CDR2 is SYDVKM in the germline V gene. The length of the CDR3 is 16 residues. This CDR3 reads CASSLRTRTGHNEQFF.

The chain has TRBV7-3 and TRBJ2-7; TCRdb reports TRBD2, a call that lacks DNA to check it against. In germline, CDR1 is SGHTA, CDR2 FQGTGA. The CDR3 consists of 15 residues. The CDR3 here is CASSLNGGLFYEQYF.

The chain employs TRBV20-1 and TRBJ1-5. The germline V gene encodes CDR1 DFQATT and CDR2 SNEGSKA (reference sequence). The CDR3 has 13 residues. The chain's CDR3 is CSASEIGNQPQHF.

V and J are TRBV3-1 and TRBJ1-1; absent DNA, TCRdb's TRBD1 call cannot be checked. The germline V gene has CDR1 LGHDT and CDR2 YNNKEL (reference sequence). The CDR3 length is 14 residues. CDR3 loop: CASSTRGSGTEAFF.

V gene TRBV7-2 combines with J gene TRBJ2-1; TCRdb reports TRBD1, a call that lacks DNA to check it against. Germline lookup yields CDR1 SGHTA and CDR2 FQGNSA. The CDR3 is 15 residues long. The CDR3 loop is CASSLREGGQNEQFF.

The chain combines TRBV5-1 with TRBJ2-3; TCRdb designates TRBD1, a call that cannot be tested without DNA. Germline V gene lookup returns CDR1 SGHRS and CDR2 YFSETQ. The length of the CDR3 is 13 residues. The chain's CDR3 is CASSSPVGDTQYF.

The gene calls are TRBV5-1 and TRBJ1-1; the TCRdb D gene call, TRBD1, has no DNA to confirm it. Germline loops: CDR1 SGHRS, CDR2 YFSETQ. The CDR3 contains 15 residues. CDR3 residues: CASSLGGQGVEEAFF.

The V call is TRBV12-3 or TRBV12-4, the J call TRBJ1-5. The CDR3 consists of 13 residues. The CDR3 loop is CASSQAGVQPQHF.

The chain is built from TRBV5-1 and TRBJ1-4. This CDR3 comprises 13 residues. Germline values: CDR1 SGHRS, CDR2 YFSETQ. CDR3 residues: CASSLAQDEKLFF.

V and J are TRBV20-1 and TRBJ1-2; lacking DNA, the TRBD1 call made by TCRdb goes unchecked. The CDR3 loop spans 14 amino acids. Germline CDR1 and CDR2: DFQATT and SNEGSKA (reference sequence). The CDR3 reads CSASIGRGHYGYTF.

The chain has TRBV30 and TRBJ1-6; TCRdb gives TRBD1 as the D gene, but with no DNA this cannot be confirmed. Germline V gene sequence: CDR1 GTSNPN, CDR2 SVGIG (reference sequence). The CDR3 has 15 amino acids. The CDR3 here is CAWSSRQGVSSPLHF. The full variable domain, with the rest looked up from reference TRBV30 and TRBJ1-6, is SQTIHQWPATLVQPVGSPLSLECTVEGTSNPNLYWYRQAAGRGLQLLFYSVGIGQISSEVPQNLSASRPQDRQFILSSKKLLLSDSGFYLCAWSSRQGVSSPLHFGNGTRLTVT.

The chain is built from TRBV7-2 and TRBJ2-5; with no DNA, the TCRdb D assignment of TRBD1 cannot be verified. Germline CDR1 is SGHTA and CDR2 is FQGNSA. This CDR3 contains 15 residues. CDR3: CASSGGGLAQETQYF.

This chain links TRBV29-1 with TRBJ2-1; the TCRdb D gene call, TRBD2, has no DNA to confirm it. CDR3 length: 13 residues. From germline, CDR1 is SQVTM and CDR2 ANQGSEA. CDR3 residues: CSGVAGPGDEQFF.

The rearrangement links TRBV12-3 or TRBV12-4 to TRBJ2-1; checking the TCRdb D call of TRBD1 is not possible without DNA. This CDR3 comprises 16 residues. The CDR3 protein is CASSTLWGGLDNEQFF.

The chain uses TRBV7-2 and TRBJ2-7. In germline, CDR1 is SGHTA, CDR2 FQGNSA. The CDR3 contains 13 residues. The CDR3 protein is CASSLVRSYEQYF. Filled out from reference TRBV7-2 and TRBJ2-7, the complete variable domain reads GAGVSQSPSNKVTEKGKDVELRCDPISGHTALYWYRQSLGQGLEFLIYFQGNSAPDKSGLPSDRFSAERTGGSVSTLTIQRTQQEDSAVYLCASSLVRSYEQYFGPGTRLTVT.